Listed below are T cell receptor beta chains from one sample, sequenced in a study of shared clonotypes between healthy human individuals. Only in-frame clones appear in the TCRdb table, and some are missing; sequencing was by immunoSEQ multiplex PCR. The repertoire includes about 2 million clones, 90% to 95% of them detected once, and 0.13% sits in the top ten. The sequenced material came from naive CD4+ T cells sorted from blood. The source is a man between 18 and 29 years old in good health. Each CDR3 is given with its conserved first and last residue. The D gene is left open where the match is weak. The size entry is marked missing in some rows and otherwise reads once, few, many or a size class.

V gene	D gene	J gene	clone size	CDR3 length	CDR3 protein	CDR3 DNA
TRBV11-2	.	TRBJ2-7	few	15	CASSLGQGLTYEQYF	TGTGCCAGCAGCTTAGGACAGGGACTCACCTACGAGCAGTACTTC
TRBV28	.	TRBJ1-2	once	15	CASSSSAQGLWGYTF	TGTGCCAGCAGTTCCTCGGCCCAGGGACTGTGGGGCTACACCTTC
TRBV2	.	TRBJ2-5	.	14	CASRLHGTQETQYF	TGTGCCAGCAGGTTGCACGGCACCCAAGAGACCCAGTACTTC
TRBV10-1	TRBD1	TRBJ1-1	.	13	CASREGADTEAFF	TGCGCCAGCAGGGAGGGGGCGGACACTGAAGCTTTCTTT
TRBV20-1	.	TRBJ2-4	once	11	CSARPGNIQYF	TGCAGTGCTAGGCCCGGAAACATTCAGTACTTC
TRBV30	TRBD2	TRBJ2-7	.	16	CAWGTGTSGFSYEQYF	TGTGCCTGGGGAACCGGGACTAGCGGGTTTTCCTACGAGCAGTACTTC
TRBV5-8	.	TRBJ2-3	.	16	CASSLARTASTDTQYF	TGTGCCAGCAGCTTGGCACGGACAGCCAGCACAGATACGCAGTATTTT
TRBV4-1	.	TRBJ1-2	.	15	CASSQGAAVHYGYTF	TGCGCCAGCAGCCAAGGAGCGGCAGTCCACTATGGCTACACCTTC
TRBV6-5	.	TRBJ1-2	.	16	CASSYSGSRDNYGYTF	TGTGCCAGCAGTTACTCGGGCAGCCGTGATAACTATGGCTACACCTTC
TRBV29-1	.	TRBJ2-5	.	13	CSVGQRLQETQYF	TGCAGCGTTGGCCAAAGACTCCAAGAGACCCAGTACTTC
TRBV7-9	TRBD2	TRBJ2-3	once	18	CASSLGFMRLADTDTQYF	TGTGCCAGCAGCTTAGGTTTCATGAGACTAGCGGACACAGATACGCAGTATTTT
TRBV19	TRBD2	TRBJ2-7	.	15	CASSPSGTYKYEQYF	TGTGCCAGTAGTCCGAGCGGGACTTATAAATACGAGCAGTACTTC
TRBV6-5	TRBD2	TRBJ2-7	.	14	CAGSTGLGFGEQYF	TGTGCCGGCAGTACGGGACTAGGGTTTGGGGAGCAGTACTTC
TRBV5-1	TRBD2	TRBJ2-2	.	18	CASSLRGTSGRETGELFF	TGCGCCAGCAGCTTGCGGGGGACTAGCGGGAGAGAAACCGGGGAGCTGTTTTTT
TRBV10-3	TRBD1	TRBJ1-4	.	14	CASGTAVENEKLFF	TGTGCCAGCGGGACAGCGGTAGAGAATGAAAAACTGTTTTTT